This TCR beta chain originates from a study of blood T cells in healthy people across ages. Germline V gene sequence: CDR1 MDHEN, CDR2 SYDVKM. With 6 bases removed from V and 4 bases from J, the gap between germline ends came to 13 bases. This CDR3 spans 13 amino acids. This clonotype has a handful of counts. A J-beta primer mix and a sample-barcoded 5' primer were used in a second PCR of about 6 to 12 cycles. TCRdb re-derived calls from the 5' RACE reads in MiXCR, one entry per CDR3 protein. Of more than 600,000 distinct CDR3 sequences in the sample, 25% were seen once. These data also featured in a second study, about T cells of mothers and their children. As that study records: Healthy Caucasian mothers, a few in number, and their six children were the donors. It was observed that no persistent microchimeric T cell clones could be detected.

Input material: blood. This clonotype originated in a boy aged 5-17 years in good health. The genes are TRBV28 and TRBJ2-7, with a weak D call TRBD2 (6 bases). Here the CDR3 reads CASRDYAEYEQYF. The CDR3 bases are TGTGCCAGCAGGGACTACGCGGAGTACGAGCAGTACTTC.